These 32 T cell receptor beta chains were all obtained from the same sample, sequenced in a study of T cell responses to AZD1222 COVID-19 vaccine. The repertoire was sequenced with immunoSEQ multiplex PCR; TCRdb's copy has only in-frame clones and lacks some. The sample carries 150,000 or so clones, 90% recorded once. The sequences come from peripheral blood, collected on day 0 of AZD1222 vaccination. Receptor source: an adult in good health.

DNA for the CDR3: TGTGCCAGTAGTACAGCCGGGCCCCTTGGCTACACCTTC. This gives the protein CASSTAGPLGYTF. The chain joins TRBV19 to TRBJ1-2; unclear D gene. Germline V lookup: CDR1 LNHDA, CDR2 SQIVND (reference sequence). The V end was cut by 4 bases, the J end by 7 bases, with 13 bases between. This CDR3 is 13 amino acids long.

The chain uses TRBV7-2 and TRBJ2-7; D call uncertain. CDR3 length equals 13 residues. V gave up 1 base and J gave up 2 bases, with 6 bases separating them. Germline V gives CDR1 SGHTA, CDR2 FQGNSA. CDR3 nucleotides: TGTGCCAGCAGCTTAGGGAATACCTACGAGCAGTACTTC. It codes for CASSLGNTYEQYF.

This chain joins TRBV15 and TRBJ1-5, with D possibly being TRBD1 (5 bases). Between the trimmed V and J ends, which lost 1 base and 7 bases, there was a span of 17 bases. The germline V gene encodes CDR1 LNHNV and CDR2 YYDKDF (reference sequence). This CDR3 comprises 16 residues. The CDR3 sequence: CATSRVGGSRSQPQHF. For the CDR3, the DNA is TGTGCCACCAGCAGAGTGGGGGGTTCGAGGTCACAGCCCCAGCATTTT.

The rearrangement joins TRBV6-4 to TRBJ1-3; D is perhaps TRBD1 (6 bases). Germline V gene sequence: CDR1 MRHNA, CDR2 SNTAGT. V gave up 5 bases and J gave up 1 base, with 12 bases separating them. The length of the CDR3 is 15 residues. The chain's CDR3 is CASSPQGYSGNTIYF. CDR3 coding DNA: TGTGCCAGCAGTCCACAGGGATATTCTGGAAACACCATATATTTT.

This rearrangement joins TRBV27 to TRBJ2-7; D is unclear. Germline assignment: CDR1 MNHEY and CDR2 SMNVEV (reference sequence). Trimming left V 7 bases short and J 0 bases short, with 4 bases between. CDR3 size: 11 residues. In DNA, the CDR3 is TGTGCCAGCACTCACTCCTACGAGCAGTACTTC. The encoded protein is CASTHSYEQYF.

J is TRBJ2-7 and V is TRBV6-2 or TRBV6-3; possibly TRBD2 for D (5 bases). V was clipped by 2 bases and J by 4 bases, with 9 bases between them. Germline loops: CDR1 MNHEY, CDR2 SVGEGT. This CDR3 spans 13 amino acids. The CDR3 protein is CASSYDRTYEQYF. CDR3 in DNA: TGTGCCAGCAGTTACGACCGGACTTACGAGCAGTACTTC.

The chain uses TRBV5-6 and TRBJ2-7, with TRBD1 matching over 8 bases. The CDR3 has 14 residues. Germline assignment: CDR1 SGHDT and CDR2 YYEEEE. V dropped 6 bases and J dropped 3; count of bases not matched to a gene: 8. The chain's CDR3 is CASNPEGQGYEQYF. The CDR3 DNA follows: TGTGCCAGCAACCCAGAAGGACAGGGCTACGAGCAGTACTTC. The full variable domain, its missing parts supplied by reference TRBV5-6 and TRBJ2-7, is DAGVTQSPTHLIKTRGQQVTLRCSPKSGHDTVSWYQQALGQGPQFIFQYYEEEERQRGNFPDRFSGHQFPNYSSELNVNALLLGDSALYLCASNPEGQGYEQYFGPGTRLTVT.

The gene calls are TRBV27 and TRBJ2-2; 8 positions match TRBD2. V shed 5 bases and J 1 base; nucleotides not matched to a gene: 3. The CDR3 loop spans 15 amino acids. Germline V gene data show CDR1 as MNHEY and CDR2 as SMNVEV (reference sequence). The CDR3 spells CASSGRGVNTGELFF. DNA of the CDR3: TGTGCCAGCAGTGGGCGGGGGGTGAACACCGGGGAGCTGTTTTTT.

The V gene is TRBV28, the J gene TRBJ2-7, with D tentatively TRBD1 or TRBD2 (5 bases each). The CDR3 consists of 14 residues. V was shortened by 7 bases and J by 2 bases, with 15 bases between the two germline ends. Per germline, CDR1 MDHEN and CDR2 SYDVKM. CDR3 in amino acids: CASTGTVYTYEQYF. For the CDR3, the DNA is TGTGCCAGCACAGGGACGGTATATACCTACGAGCAGTACTTC.

This chain uses TRBV6-5 with TRBJ2-1; D remains unclear. Germline loops: CDR1 MNHEY, CDR2 SVGAGI. The CDR3 runs to 12 residues. V was trimmed by 2 bases and J by 10 bases, leaving 9 bases between them. The CDR3 is CASSYLQSEQFF. The CDR3 bases are TGTGCCAGCAGTTACCTGCAGTCCGAGCAGTTCTTC.

The DNA of the CDR3 is TGTGCCAGCAGCGTAGCTGGGCAGGGAAACACTGAAGCTTTCTTT. Translating gives CASSVAGQGNTEAFF. J is TRBJ1-1 and V is TRBV9; TRBD1 might be the D (5 bases). The CDR3 consists of 15 residues. Germline V gene data show CDR1 as SGDLS and CDR2 as YYNGEE. V dropped 0 bases and J dropped 2 bases, with 11 bases sitting between them.

The rearrangement joins TRBV6-1 to TRBJ2-7; 7 bases match TRBD1. Germline CDR1 MNHNS, CDR2 SASEGT. Unmatched junction bases numbered 7, after V lost 1 base and J lost 4 bases. This CDR3 is built from 15 residues. The CDR3 loop reads CASSEGTGDSYEQYF. The CDR3 DNA reads as TGTGCCAGCAGTGAAGGAACAGGGGATTCTTACGAGCAGTACTTC.

The V gene is TRBV5-1, the J gene TRBJ1-3; D is ambiguous. The CDR3 spans 16 residues. The germline V gene encodes CDR1 SGHRS and CDR2 YFSETQ. V lost 4 bases and J lost 0, with 14 bases in between. CDR3 sequence (DNA): TGCGCCAGCAGCCCGATGCTACTGACCTCTGGAAACACCATATATTTT. Translating gives CASSPMLLTSGNTIYF.

This clone was observed once. This chain connects TRBV19 to TRBJ2-7, with TRBD1 matching over 9 bases. The CDR3 runs 13 residues. Looked up from germline, CDR1 is LNHDA and CDR2 is SQIVND (reference sequence). Trimming at V came to 5 bases and at J to 5 bases, leaving 4 bases not matched to a gene. The CDR3 coding sequence is TGTGCCAGTAGTCCGAGGACAGGGGACGAGCAGTACTTC. Its protein is CASSPRTGDEQYF.

The chain joins TRBV6-5 to TRBJ2-2; D possibly corresponds to TRBD1 (7 bases). Trimming pared 10 bases from V and 5 bases from J, leaving 20 bases between. The germline V gene has CDR1 MNHEY and CDR2 SVGAGI. The CDR3 covers 15 residues. Written as DNA, the CDR3 is TGTGCCACCACAAATCAGGGGGGCCATACCGGGGAGCTGTTTTTT. Translated: CATTNQGGHTGELFF.

The chain joins TRBV10-3 to TRBJ1-5; D unresolved. The germline CDR1 and CDR2 sequences are ENHRY and SYGVKD. The CDR3 has 15 amino acids. Trimming took 0 bases from V and 1 from J, leaving 7 bases between them. CDR3 protein: CAISESKESNQPQHF. The CDR3 DNA is TGTGCCATCAGTGAGTCGAAGGAGAGCAATCAGCCCCAGCATTTT.

The V gene is TRBV11-1, the J gene TRBJ2-5; 8 bases are a match to TRBD2. Per the germline V gene, CDR1 is SGHAT and CDR2 is FQDESV (reference sequence). The CDR3 sequence is 14 residues long. Germline trimming cut 5 bases from V and 2 bases from J; bases unmatched to any gene: 4. The CDR3 DNA reads as TGTGCCAGCAGCCCCGGGGGGGGACAAGAGACCCAGTACTTC. Translating it yields CASSPGGGQETQYF.

The table lists this clone with a count of one. The V and J genes are TRBV11-1 and TRBJ2-7, with D possibly TRBD2 on 6 matching bases. Germline V lookup: CDR1 SGHAT, CDR2 FQDESV (reference sequence). The length of the CDR3 is 13 residues. The V end was cut by 4 bases, the J end by 5 bases, with 12 bases between. The CDR3 is CASSSGEVDEQYF. The CDR3 region has the DNA TGTGCCAGCAGCTCCGGGGAGGTGGACGAGCAGTACTTC.

The rearrangement joins TRBV28 to TRBJ1-1; D is unresolved. CDR3 size: 12 residues. The V and J ends lost 7 bases and 10 bases respectively, with 16 bases between them. Germline V lookup: CDR1 MDHEN, CDR2 SYDVKM. The CDR3 sequence: CASTRQIGGAFF. CDR3 bases: TGTGCCAGCACTCGACAAATTGGTGGAGCTTTCTTT. The variable domain in full, with the rest retrieved from reference TRBV28 and TRBJ1-1, is DVKVTQSSRYLVKRTGEKVFLECVQDMDHENMFWYRQDPGLGLRLIYFSYDVKMKEKGDIPEGYSVSREKKERFSLILESASTNQTSMYLCASTRQIGGAFFGQGTRLTVV.

This chain connects TRBV6-6 to TRBJ1-6; tentative D call: TRBD1 (6 bases). CDR1 is MNHNY and CDR2 is SVGAGI in the germline V gene (reference sequence). This CDR3 contains 13 residues. The V end was cut by 11 bases, the J end by 7 bases, with 15 bases between. CDR3 DNA: TGTGCCGGTCACAGGGTTTTGAATTCACCCCTCCACTTT. Protein: CAGHRVLNSPLHF.

The chain has TRBV10-1 and TRBJ1-5; no firm D call. Trimming left V 11 bases short and J 9 bases short, with 8 bases between. The CDR3 contains 9 residues. From germline, CDR1 is WNHNN and CDR2 SYGVQD (reference sequence). The DNA of the CDR3 is TGCGCCCGACCCCGGCCCCAGCATTTT. Translating it yields CARPRPQHF.

The chain carries TRBV5-6 and TRBJ2-2, with D possibly TRBD1 on 5 matching bases. The CDR3 runs 14 residues. V shed 0 bases and J shed 4 bases, with 7 bases lying between them. The germline CDR1 and CDR2 sequences are SGHDT and YYEEEE. The CDR3, as DNA: TGTGCCAGCAGCTTGGGACAGCCCACCGGGGAGCTGTTTTTT. Translation: CASSLGQPTGELFF. The full variable domain, in which reference TRBV5-6 and TRBJ2-2 provide the parts outside the CDR3, is DAGVTQSPTHLIKTRGQQVTLRCSPKSGHDTVSWYQQALGQGPQFIFQYYEEEERQRGNFPDRFSGHQFPNYSSELNVNALLLGDSALYLCASSLGQPTGELFFGEGSRLTVL.

The chain links TRBV2 to TRBJ1-1; D might be TRBD1 (6 bases). Germline CDR1 is SNHLY and CDR2 is FYNNEI. The V gene lost 0 bases and the J gene lost 4 bases, with 18 bases spanning the gap. The CDR3 is made up of 17 amino acids. CDR3 in amino acids: CASSEAPTGWVSTEAFF. The CDR3 DNA follows: TGTGCCAGCAGTGAAGCGCCAACAGGGTGGGTAAGCACTGAAGCTTTCTTT.

The chain employs TRBV29-1 and TRBJ1-6; D is ambiguous. This CDR3 is built from 13 residues. The V and J ends lost 6 bases and 12 bases respectively, with 18 bases between them. CDR1 and CDR2 (germline): SQVTM, ANQGSEA. For the CDR3, the DNA is TGCAGCGTCAAGACGGATTTCCGTGGACCCCTCCACTTT. Protein: CSVKTDFRGPLHF. Drawing the rest from reference TRBV29-1 and TRBJ1-6, the complete variable domain is SAVISQKPSRDICQRGTSLTIQCQVDSQVTMMFWYRQQPGQSLTLIATANQGSEATYESGFVIDKFPISRPNLTFSTLTVSNMSPEDSSIYLCSVKTDFRGPLHFGNGTRLTVT.

A note on this clone: The same CDR3 can be traced to other DNA sequences in this sample. This rearrangement joins TRBV15 to TRBJ2-7; 8 bases are shared with TRBD1. In germline, CDR1 is LNHNV, CDR2 YYDKDF (reference sequence). The CDR3 runs 14 residues. V was pared by 1 base and J by 3 bases, with 2 bases of the junction left unmatched. CDR3 DNA sequence: TGTGCCACCAGCAGAGCCGGACAGGGCTACGAGCAGTACTTC. Translated: CATSRAGQGYEQYF.

Only one count was recorded for this clone. The rearrangement uses TRBV28 and TRBJ1-4; 8 positions agree with TRBD1. This CDR3 has 16 residues. Germline trimming cut 3 bases from V and 5 bases from J; bases unmatched to any gene: 8. Germline lookup yields CDR1 MDHEN and CDR2 SYDVKM. The CDR3 protein is CASSLFGTGQNEKLFF. CDR3 in DNA: TGTGCCAGCAGTTTGTTTGGGACAGGACAAAATGAAAAACTGTTTTTT.

The chain has TRBV7-8 and TRBJ2-7; TRBD1 might be the D (6 bases). CDR1 and CDR2 (germline): SGHVS, FQNEAQ. The CDR3 sequence is 14 residues long. V was cut by 1 base and J by 2 bases, with 9 bases left in between. Here the CDR3 DNA reads TGTGCCAGCAGCTTAGTTACAGGGCCCTACGAGCAGTACTTC. It encodes CASSLVTGPYEQYF.

The rearrangement links TRBV6-6 to TRBJ1-1; 9 nucleotides align to TRBD1. Germline CDR1 and CDR2: MNHNY and SVGAGI (reference sequence). V shed 5 bases, J shed 1 base, and the junction held 5 bases outside the gene matches. The CDR3 has 15 amino acids. The CDR3 protein is CASSIPGQGNTEAFF. The CDR3 DNA sequence: TGTGCCAGCAGTATACCGGGACAGGGGAACACTGAAGCTTTCTTT.

This chain joins TRBV18 and TRBJ2-1; 8 bases map to TRBD2. The V gene's germline CDR1 is KGHSH and CDR2 LQKENI. The CDR3 is 16 residues long. V lost 1 base and J lost 5; bases outside the gene matches: 7. CDR3: CASSPRQRGTHNEQFF. CDR3 sequence (DNA): TGTGCCAGCTCACCACGACAGCGGGGGACCCACAATGAGCAGTTCTTC.

The V call is TRBV7-8, the J call TRBJ1-4; TRBD1 matches 8 bases. The CDR3 is 14 residues long. CDR1 and CDR2 from the germline V gene are SGHVS and FQNEAQ. Trimming took 4 bases from V and 5 from J; bases not matched to a gene: 3. The CDR3 DNA sequence: TGTGCCAGCAGCTCGGGACAGGTGAATGAAAAACTGTTTTTT. Protein product: CASSSGQVNEKLFF.

The J gene is TRBJ1-4, the V gene TRBV7-6; the match to TRBD1 covers 7 bases. There are 16 residues in the CDR3. CDR1 is SGHVS, CDR2 FNYEAQ, per germline. V dropped 1 base and J dropped 4; count of bases not matched to a gene: 6. As DNA, the CDR3 is TGTGCCAGCAGCTTAGAGGGGGCGACTTTTAATGAAAAACTGTTTTTT. This gives the protein CASSLEGATFNEKLFF.

This chain joins TRBV18 and TRBJ1-4, with unresolved D. V was pared by 1 base and J by 7 bases, with 13 bases between. The CDR3 runs 15 residues. The V gene's germline CDR1 is KGHSH and CDR2 LQKENI. CDR3 residues: CASSPRGGMGEKLFF. In DNA, the CDR3 is TGTGCCAGCTCACCACGAGGAGGGATGGGTGAAAAACTGTTTTTT.